This T cell receptor (beta chain) derives from a study of T cell repertoires in cytomegalovirus infection. As for this clonotype: Its specificity is not known.

The CDR3 runs 13 residues. V lost 6 bases, J lost 2 bases, and 11 bases lay in between. From germline, CDR1 is SEHNR and CDR2 FQNEAQ (reference sequence). TCRdb independently ran MiXCR on the reads; one entry per CDR3 protein. The sample contains about 770,000 distinct CDR3 sequences, 25% to 30% of which appear only once. Whole-study findings and limits: Totalled public TCR beta family frequency picked out people who carried CMV plus the relevant HLA.

This chain links TRBV7-9 with TRBJ2-7; no clear D gene. The sequencing here drew on cultured CD8+ T cells from PBMCs, taken from culture after CMV antigen stimulation. The origin of this receptor is a human donor in good health (CMV status not recorded). Some clones in this sample may be carry-over from other donors' samples. The CDR3 coding sequence is TGTGCCAGCAGTCCCATCCAGGCCTACGAGCAGTACGTC. It is translated as CASSPIQAYEQYV.